One sample yielded the 22 T cell receptor beta chains listed below, sequenced in a study of CD8+CD57+ T cells in acquired aplastic anemia. Using genomic DNA as the template, TCR beta VDJ and CDR3 profiling was carried out. MiXCR, applied by TCRdb to the reads, yields one record per CDR3 protein. The sample includes 150,000 to 200,000 distinct CDR3 sequences, 50% to 75% of them seen just once. Sequenced sample: sorted CD4+, CD8+, or CD8+CD57+ T cells (not recorded which) from PBMCs. The receptors come from a human donor with severe aplastic anemia or a healthy control (not recorded which).

V gene TRBV10-1 combines with J gene TRBJ2-7, with a possible D match to TRBD1 (6 bases). The CDR3 sequence is 13 residues long. Germline V gene sequence: CDR1 WNHNN, CDR2 SYGVQD (reference sequence). The ends were cut back, 5 bases at V and 5 bases at J, with 13 bases in the middle. In DNA form, the CDR3 reads TGCGCCAGCAGTCTTTACAGGGTCCACGAGCAGTACTTC. It specifies CASSLYRVHEQYF.

J is TRBJ2-7 and V is TRBV7-9; the D gene is possibly TRBD1 (6 bases). This CDR3 is built from 17 residues. Per the germline V gene, CDR1 is SEHNR and CDR2 is FQNEAQ (reference sequence). The V end was cut by 5 bases, the J end by 6 bases, with 26 bases between. In DNA form, the CDR3 reads TGTGCCAGCAGCCCTCCCCTCAGACAGGCCAAGACGGGCGAGCAGTACTTC. Protein sequence: CASSPPLRQAKTGEQYF.

CDR3 in amino acids: CATSRERRQGGNQLRHF. CDR3 nucleotide sequence: TGTGCCACCAGCAGAGAGCGTCGGCAGGGAGGCAATCAGCTCCGGCATTTT. The rearrangement joins TRBV15 to TRBJ1-5, with TRBD1 as a possible D gene (5 bases). The germline gives CDR1 LNHNV, CDR2 YYDKDF (reference sequence). V dropped 0 bases and J dropped 15 bases, with 27 bases sitting between them. The CDR3 contains 17 residues. Filled out from reference TRBV15 and TRBJ1-5, the complete variable domain reads DAMVIQNPRYQVTQFGKPVTLSCSQTLNHNVMYWYQQKSSQAPKLLFHYYDKDFNNEADTPDNFQSRRPNTSFCFLDIRSPGLGDTAMYLCATSRERRQGGNQLRHFGDGTRLSIL.

The J gene is TRBJ1-5, the V gene TRBV7-8; D might be TRBD1 (5 bases). This CDR3 spans 17 amino acids. Germline values: CDR1 SGHVS, CDR2 FQNEAQ. V lost 5 bases, J lost 4 bases, and 21 bases lay in between. In DNA, the CDR3 is TGTGCCAGCAGCCCCTCGGGGCAGAGTAGAACAAATCAGCCCCAGCATTTT. Translation: CASSPSGQSRTNQPQHF.

V and J are TRBV20-1 and TRBJ2-3; 10 nucleotides align to TRBD2. With V trimmed by 0 bases and J by 4 bases, 10 bases remained unmatched. Germline-derived CDR1 and CDR2 are DFQATT and SNEGSKA (reference sequence). The CDR3 is 17 amino acids. CDR3 nucleotide sequence: TGCAGTGCTAGAGATCCGGTCCTAGCGGGAGATCCAGATACGCAGTATTTT. Its protein is CSARDPVLAGDPDTQYF.

As to this clonotype: Given the absence of the conserved phenylalanine or tryptophan at the CDR3 end, a read error is likely. The CDR3 nucleotides are TGTGCCACCTCCCCGGGGGCGAACACTGAAGCTTTCCTT. Protein: CATSPGANTEAFL. The genes are TRBV15 and TRBJ1-1, with D possibly matching TRBD1 (6 bases). The CDR3 is 13 residues long. The germline V gene encodes CDR1 LNHNV and CDR2 YYDKDF (reference sequence). V was clipped by 8 bases and J by 1 base, with 11 bases between them.

This clonotype was found many times. The chain carries TRBV11-3 and TRBJ1-5, with D perhaps matching TRBD1 (5 bases). CDR1 is SGHNT and CDR2 is YENEEA in the germline V gene. This CDR3 contains 18 residues. V was cut by 5 bases and J by 0 bases, with 20 bases left in between. The CDR3 nucleotides read TGTGCCAGCAGCCGCTGGAAAGGAGGGGAGTCTAGCAATCAGCCCCAGCATTTT. This sequence encodes CASSRWKGGESSNQPQHF.

The V call is TRBV20-1, the J call TRBJ2-7, with no clear D. V lost 0 bases, J lost 1 base, and 13 bases lay in between. CDR1 DFQATT and CDR2 SNEGSKA come from the germline V gene (reference sequence). The CDR3 has 15 amino acids. CDR3 DNA: TGCAGTGCTAGAGATTTTAGAACGGATTCCTACGAGCAGTACTTC. It specifies CSARDFRTDSYEQYF.

The chain employs TRBV12-3 or TRBV12-4 and TRBJ1-2, with a tentative D call TRBD1 (6 bases). This CDR3 spans 14 amino acids. V lost 6 bases to trimming and J lost 8 bases, with 19 bases between them. The CDR3 sequence is CASSSTTGSRGYTF. In nucleotides, the CDR3 is TGTGCCAGCAGCTCAACCACAGGGTCTCGGGGCTACACCTTC.

In this sample, this clonotype turned up a few times. This CDR3 is CASSGLTYEQYF. The CDR3 nucleotides read TGCGCCAGCAGTGGACTTACCTACGAGCAGTACTTC. V and J are TRBV10-2 and TRBJ2-7; D gene uncertain. CDR1 and CDR2 from the germline V gene are WSHSY and SAAADI. With 4 bases removed from V and 2 bases from J, the gap between germline ends came to 6 bases. There are 12 residues in the CDR3.

The V and J genes are TRBV5-1 and TRBJ2-7, with 9 bases lining up with TRBD1. Germline-derived CDR1 and CDR2 are SGHRS and YFSETQ. The CDR3 has 14 amino acids. Trimming at V came to 0 bases and at J to 5 bases, leaving 3 bases not matched to a gene. The CDR3 here is CASSLAGTGNEQYF. The CDR3 coding sequence is TGCGCCAGCAGCTTGGCCGGGACAGGGAACGAGCAGTACTTC.

The chain employs TRBV10-3 and TRBJ1-2; tentative D call: TRBD1 (5 bases). CDR3 length equals 15 residues. Per the germline V gene, CDR1 is ENHRY and CDR2 is SYGVKD. Trimming removed 5 bases from V and 1 base from J, with 14 bases in between. CDR3 sequence reads: CAISHGQRLNYGYTF. DNA of the CDR3: TGTGCCATCAGTCACGGACAACGGCTTAACTATGGCTACACCTTC.

The chain uses TRBV2 and TRBJ2-7; 8 bases map to TRBD2. V lost 7 bases and J lost 2; bases outside the gene matches: 7. Germline CDR1 and CDR2: SNHLY and FYNNEI. This CDR3 is built from 14 residues. The CDR3 is CASTGGGGPYEQYF. CDR3 nucleotide sequence: TGTGCCAGCACCGGGGGGGGGGGGCCCTACGAGCAGTACTTC.

This chain links TRBV20-1 with TRBJ1-1, with 7 positions matching TRBD1. V shed 0 bases and J 2 bases; nucleotides not matched to a gene: 6. Germline V gives CDR1 DFQATT, CDR2 SNEGSKA (reference sequence). There are 15 residues in the CDR3. The CDR3 DNA reads TGCAGTGCTAGAGATCGAGGGGGCCCAAACACTGAAGCTTTCTTT. Protein product: CSARDRGGPNTEAFF.

In this sample, this clonotype turned up many times. The J gene is TRBJ2-5, the V gene TRBV11-2, with 7 bases aligning to TRBD1. Per germline, CDR1 SGHAT and CDR2 FQNNGV. The CDR3 runs 14 residues. Trimming cost V 5 bases and J 2 bases; bases outside gene matches: 5. CDR3 sequence: CASSGVGQQETQYF. CDR3 in DNA: TGTGCCAGCAGCGGAGTGGGACAGCAAGAGACCCAGTACTTC.

The CDR3 nucleotides are TGTGCCAGCTCACCTAGCCCTCGCGGGGCACCGTACACAGATACGCAGTATTTT. It specifies CASSPSPRGAPYTDTQYF. The chain has TRBV18 and TRBJ2-3; a weak D match, TRBD2 (6 bases). CDR3 length: 18 amino acids. V lost 3 bases to trimming and J lost 2 bases, with 21 bases between them. Per germline, CDR1 KGHSH and CDR2 LQKENI.

J is TRBJ2-1 and V is TRBV7-9; 10 nucleotides align to TRBD1. V lost 4 bases to trimming and J lost 8 bases; unmatched junction nucleotides: 8. The CDR3 runs 15 residues. Germline CDR1 is SEHNR and CDR2 is FQNEAQ (reference sequence). The CDR3 DNA reads TGTGCCAGCAGCTCGTCGGGACAGGGGAGCGATGAGCAGTTCTTC. It translates to CASSSSGQGSDEQFF.

Concerning this clonotype: A much more abundant neighbour one base away suggests this may be a read error. The genes are TRBV6-5 and TRBJ1-4, with D unclear. Germline V lookup: CDR1 MNHEY, CDR2 SVGAGI. The CDR3 extends over 15 amino acids. The CDR3 DNA follows: TGTGCCAGCAGTTGGACGACTCCAACTATTGAAAAACTGTTTTTT. It is translated as CASSWTTPTIEKLFF.

This sequence joins TRBV24-1 and TRBJ2-5; D gene uncertain. Per the germline V gene, CDR1 is KGHDR and CDR2 is SFDVKD. The CDR3 extends over 15 amino acids. V lost 4 bases, J lost 2 bases, and 13 bases lay in between. The DNA of the CDR3 is TGTGCCACCAGTGACCTGGACGGAAGTCAAGAGACCCAGTACTTC. This sequence encodes CATSDLDGSQETQYF.

The gene calls are TRBV20-1 and TRBJ2-2, with 14 positions matching TRBD2. The CDR3 runs 17 residues. V lost 2 bases, J lost 2 bases, and 4 bases stayed unmatched. Germline V gene lookup returns CDR1 DFQATT and CDR2 SNEGSKA (reference sequence). CDR3 loop: CSARPTSGGANTGELFF. CDR3 DNA: TGCAGTGCTAGACCGACTAGCGGGGGGGCAAACACCGGGGAGCTGTTTTTT.

This clonotype was observed once. The chain carries TRBV7-2 and TRBJ1-6, with D maybe TRBD1 (6 bases). Trimming pared 6 bases from V and 0 bases from J, leaving 9 bases between. The length of the CDR3 is 15 residues. Germline loops: CDR1 SGHTA, CDR2 FQGNSA. CDR3 sequence (DNA): TGTGCCAGCAGAGGAGGGGGCTCCTATAATTCACCCCTCCACTTT. This encodes CASRGGGSYNSPLHF.

The chain carries TRBV6-6 and TRBJ2-1; 11 positions match TRBD2. This CDR3 has 16 residues. In germline, CDR1 is MNHNY, CDR2 SVGAGI (reference sequence). V shed 6 bases, J shed 0 bases, and the junction held 4 bases outside the gene matches. CDR3 coding DNA: TGTGCCAGCAGCCTTACTAGCGGGAGCTCCTACAATGAGCAGTTCTTC. This codes for CASSLTSGSSYNEQFF.